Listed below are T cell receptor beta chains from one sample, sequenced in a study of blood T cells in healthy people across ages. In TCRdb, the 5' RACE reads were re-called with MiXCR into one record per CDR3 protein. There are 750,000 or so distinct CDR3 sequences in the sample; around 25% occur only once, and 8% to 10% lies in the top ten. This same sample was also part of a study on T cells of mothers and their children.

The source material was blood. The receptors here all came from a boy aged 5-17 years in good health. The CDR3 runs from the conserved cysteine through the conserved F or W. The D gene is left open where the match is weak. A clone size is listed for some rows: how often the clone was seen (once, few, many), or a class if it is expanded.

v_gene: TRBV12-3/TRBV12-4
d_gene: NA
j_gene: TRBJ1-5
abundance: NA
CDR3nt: TGTGCCAGCACGGGGGCTAGCAATCAGCCCCAGCATTTT
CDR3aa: CASTGASNQPQHF

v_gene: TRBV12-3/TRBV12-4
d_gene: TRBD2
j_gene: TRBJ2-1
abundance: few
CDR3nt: TGTGCCAGCAGGACCCTAGCGGGGGACAATGAGCAGTTCTTC
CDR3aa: CASRTLAGDNEQFF

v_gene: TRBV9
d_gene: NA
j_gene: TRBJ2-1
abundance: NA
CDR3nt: TGTGCCAGCAGCGTAGCCGGGGGCGCGCCCGGCGGGCAGTTCTTC
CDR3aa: CASSVAGGAPGGQFF

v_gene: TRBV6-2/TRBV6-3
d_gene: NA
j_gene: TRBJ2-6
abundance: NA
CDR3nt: TGTGCCAGCAGTTCCCTACTTGTCAGCCTCTCTGGGGCCAACGTCCTGACTTTC
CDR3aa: CASSSLLVSLSGANVLTF

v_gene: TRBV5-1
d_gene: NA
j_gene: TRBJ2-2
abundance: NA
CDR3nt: TGCGCCAGCCCCGGGATCCCGGAGCTGTTTTTT
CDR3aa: CASPGIPELFF

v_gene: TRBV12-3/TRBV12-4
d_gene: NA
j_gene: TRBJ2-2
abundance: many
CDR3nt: TGTGCCAGCAGTTTACGTCCCTCGAACACCGGGGAGCTGTTTTTT
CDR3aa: CASSLRPSNTGELFF

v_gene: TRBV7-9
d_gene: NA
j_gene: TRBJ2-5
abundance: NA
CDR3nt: TGTGCCAGCAGCTTAATCGACAGGCGCCCCGAGGCCCAGTACTTC
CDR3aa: CASSLIDRRPEAQYF

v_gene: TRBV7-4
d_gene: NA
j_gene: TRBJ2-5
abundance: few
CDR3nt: TGTGCCAGCAGCTTAGATGCAGATACGGAGGAGACTCAGTACTTC
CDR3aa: CASSLDADTEETQYF

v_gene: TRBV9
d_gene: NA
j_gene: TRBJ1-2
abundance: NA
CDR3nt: TGTGCCAGCAGCGTAGGGCCGAACGAAGGCTATGGCTACACCTTC
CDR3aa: CASSVGPNEGYGYTF

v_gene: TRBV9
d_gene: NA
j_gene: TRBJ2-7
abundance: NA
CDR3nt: TGTGCCAGCAGCGTGGACGGGACCTACGAGCAGTACTTC
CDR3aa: CASSVDGTYEQYF

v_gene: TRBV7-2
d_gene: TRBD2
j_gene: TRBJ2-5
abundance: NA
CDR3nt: TGTGCCAGCAGCTTAGCGCTCTGGGCTAGCGGGGGACCGCAAGAGACCCAGTACTTC
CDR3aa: CASSLALWASGGPQETQYF

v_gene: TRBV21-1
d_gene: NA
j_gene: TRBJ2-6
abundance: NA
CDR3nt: TGTGCCAGACGACCTCCTTCTGGGGCCAACGTCCTGACTTTC
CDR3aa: CARRPPSGANVLTF

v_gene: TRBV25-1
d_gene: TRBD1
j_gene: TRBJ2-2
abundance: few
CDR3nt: TGTGCCAGCAGTGAGGCCCGGACAGGGGCAGGGGAGCTGTTTTTT
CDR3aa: CASSEARTGAGELFF

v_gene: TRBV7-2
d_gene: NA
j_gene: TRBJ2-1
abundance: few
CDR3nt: TGTGCCAGCAGCTCGATTATTACCGAGCAGTTCTTC
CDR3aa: CASSSIITEQFF

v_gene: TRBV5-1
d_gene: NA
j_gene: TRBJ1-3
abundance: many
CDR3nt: TGCGCCAGCAGCTTGGTGGGCAGACGCTCTGGAAACACCATATATTTT
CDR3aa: CASSLVGRRSGNTIYF

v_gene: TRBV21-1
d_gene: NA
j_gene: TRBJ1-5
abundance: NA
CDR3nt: TGTGCCAGCAGCAAAGCGGGATCTCGGGGAAGCAATCAGCCCCAGCATTTT
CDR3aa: CASSKAGSRGSNQPQHF

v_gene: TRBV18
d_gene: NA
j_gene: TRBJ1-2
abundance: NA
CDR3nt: TGTGCCAGCTCACCGGGCGAGGGTGCCTATGGCTACACCTTC
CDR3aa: CASSPGEGAYGYTF

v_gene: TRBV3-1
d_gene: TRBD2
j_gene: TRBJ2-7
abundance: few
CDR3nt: TGTGCCAGCAGCCTTGGGACTAGCGGAACAGGGCAGTACTTC
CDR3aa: CASSLGTSGTGQYF

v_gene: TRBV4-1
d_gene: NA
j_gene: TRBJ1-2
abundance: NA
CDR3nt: TGCGCCAGCAGGGCGATTGGGGCCGCCGGGGGGTATGGCTACACCTTC
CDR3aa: CASRAIGAAGGYGYTF

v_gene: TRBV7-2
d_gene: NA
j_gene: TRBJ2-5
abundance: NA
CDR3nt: TGTGCCAGCAGGATGTCAGGTCAGGGAGAGCAGTACTTC
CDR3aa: CASRMSGQGEQYF

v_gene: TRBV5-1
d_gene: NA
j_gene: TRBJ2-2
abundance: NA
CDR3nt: TGCGCCAGCAGTGATGGACTACACACCGGGGAGCTGTTTTTT
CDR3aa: CASSDGLHTGELFF

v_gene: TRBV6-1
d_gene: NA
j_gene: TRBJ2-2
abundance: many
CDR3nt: TGTGCCAGCGGCGGGGAGCTGTTTTTT
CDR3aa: CASGGELFF

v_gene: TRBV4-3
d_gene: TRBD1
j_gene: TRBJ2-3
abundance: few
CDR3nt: TGCGCCAGCAGCCAAGAGGACAGGGCCCAGGATACGCAGTATTTT
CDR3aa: CASSQEDRAQDTQYF

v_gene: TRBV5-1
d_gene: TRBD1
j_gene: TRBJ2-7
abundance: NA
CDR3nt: TGCGCCAGCAGCACCCGACAGGGAACCTACGAGCAGTACTTC
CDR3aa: CASSTRQGTYEQYF

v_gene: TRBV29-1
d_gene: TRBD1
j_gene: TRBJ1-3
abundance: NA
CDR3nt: TGCAGCGTGTTAGGACAGGGCTCTGGAAACACCATATATTTT
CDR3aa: CSVLGQGSGNTIYF

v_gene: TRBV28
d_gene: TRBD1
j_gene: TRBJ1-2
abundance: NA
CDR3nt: TGTGCCAGCAGTTTAGGAGGGACAGGGAGCTATGGCTACACCTTC
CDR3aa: CASSLGGTGSYGYTF

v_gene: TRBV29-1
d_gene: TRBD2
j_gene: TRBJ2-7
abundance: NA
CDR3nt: TGCAGCGTCCGTCTTCTCACTAGCGGAAGCTCCTACGAGCAGTACTTC
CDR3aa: CSVRLLTSGSSYEQYF

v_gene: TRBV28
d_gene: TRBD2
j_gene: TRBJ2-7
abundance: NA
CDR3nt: TGTGCCAGCAGCGCCTTAGCGGGAGGAACCTACGAGCAGTACTTC
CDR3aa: CASSALAGGTYEQYF

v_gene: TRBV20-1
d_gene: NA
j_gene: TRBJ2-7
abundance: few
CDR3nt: TGCAGTGCTAAGGGACCGGCTGTTGGCGAGCAGTACTTC
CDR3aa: CSAKGPAVGEQYF

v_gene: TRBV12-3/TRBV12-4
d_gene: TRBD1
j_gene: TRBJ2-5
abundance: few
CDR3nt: TGCGCCAGCAGCCCTGCGGGACAGGGACACCAACTAGGCTGGGGAGAGACCCAGTACTTC
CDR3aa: CASSPAGQGHQLGWGETQYF

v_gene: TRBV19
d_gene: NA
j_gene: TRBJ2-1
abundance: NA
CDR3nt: TGTGCCAGTAGTATTGGGGGGGCCGACGCCTACAATGAGCAGTTCTTC
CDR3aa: CASSIGGADAYNEQFF